A single T cell receptor (beta chain) is shown here with its context. Its antigen remains unknown. Trimming took off 8 bases at V and 5 bases at J, with 18 bases between the two ends. Germline CDR1 reads SQVTM; CDR2 reads ANQGSEA. The CDR3 loop spans 13 amino acids. The source of the sample is a study of beta chain features in type 1 diabetes. Overall study results and limits: The cDNA sequencing approach could over-represent high-TCR-expressing cells. People with Type 1 diabetes carried modestly yet significantly shorter TCRB CDR3s in all four CD4+ subsets.

Investigators reverse transcribed all isolated RNA, so they sequenced expressed TCRB transcripts. TCRdb's copy holds only in-frame clones and misses some; the assay was immunoSEQ multiplex PCR. The sample records 250,000 to 300,000 clones, roughly 8% being singletons. V is TRBV29-1 and J is TRBJ2-5; D possibly matches TRBD1 or TRBD2 (5 bases each). The TCR was taken from a woman aged 18-29 years in good health. The sample consisted of central memory CD4+ T cells from blood. CDR3 bases: TGCAGCTTCGGGACCTCCGAGGGGGAGACCCAGTACTTC. Translating gives CSFGTSEGETQYF.